This TCR beta chain was documented in a study of blood T cell repertoires in COVID-19. Overall study: COVID-19 samples from acute and convalescent phases originated in the United States, Italy and Spain.

The CDR3 extends over 15 amino acids. Trimming left V 2 bases short and J 2 bases short, with 15 bases between. Germline V CDR1 and CDR2: SQVTM, ANQGSEA. As handled by the study authors: Reference gene primers were amplified, and this amplification served to estimate nucleated cell counts. The method was immunoSEQ multiplex PCR; TCRdb's version includes in-frame clones alone and lacks a portion of them. V, J and clone size are taken as reported in that table, and D and trimming were inferred from the DNA itself. The sample carries roughly 430,000 clones, nearly 90% recorded once. The chain carries TRBV29-1 and TRBJ2-5; D unresolved. This sequence originates from a woman aged 40-49 years with acute COVID-19. Sequenced material: PBMCs or T cells enriched from blood (not recorded which). CDR3 loop: CSVEKAGVEQETQYF. Written as DNA, the CDR3 is TGCAGCGTTGAAAAGGCAGGTGTTGAACAAGAGACCCAGTACTTC. Complete variable domain (other parts from reference TRBV29-1 and TRBJ2-5): SAVISQKPSRDICQRGTSLTIQCQVDSQVTMMFWYRQQPGQSLTLIATANQGSEATYESGFVIDKFPISRPNLTFSTLTVSNMSPEDSSIYLCSVEKAGVEQETQYFGPGTRLLVL.